This TCR beta chain was captured by sequencing in a study of cytomegalovirus exposure and HLA in healthy donors. The PCR employed 60 Vbeta primers together with 13 Jbeta primers. The assay was immunoSEQ multiplex PCR, and TCRdb's table has in-frame clones only and misses some. Of around 140,000 clones listed, more than 75% were seen once; the top ten hold 1.5%. Trimming cost V 6 bases and J 0 bases, with 12 bases left between them. Per the germline V gene, CDR1 is LNHDA and CDR2 is SQIVND (reference sequence). The CDR3 runs 15 residues. This clone was picked up a small number of times. The TCR originated in a female donor in good health and CMV-seronegative. Source material: PBMCs. The chain employs TRBV19 and TRBJ1-5; D is unresolved. The CDR3 region has the DNA TGTGCCAGTAGAATGAGCTCTTATAGCAATCAGCCCCAGCATTTT. It translates to CASRMSSYSNQPQHF.